This T cell receptor (beta chain) derives from a study of cytomegalovirus exposure and HLA in healthy donors. Study-level results: Later, an analysis found that TCR clusters from the first cohort tended to co-occur in the 120 or so validation repertoires. In vitro assays verified that three CMV-associated chains recognized CMV antigens specifically. The authors enumerated over 150 TCR beta chains as linked to cytomegalovirus.

TCRdb's copy holds only in-frame clones and misses some; the assay was immunoSEQ multiplex PCR. The sample includes 200,000 to 250,000 clones, over 80% of them seen just once. Deletions cut 0 bases from V and 6 bases from J, with 8 bases between. CDR1 and CDR2 from the germline V gene are PRHDT and FYEKMQ (reference sequence). This CDR3 spans 13 amino acids. This clone was recorded a few times. Its antigen remains unidentified. This chain joins TRBV13 and TRBJ1-2; D is ambiguous. The receptor was isolated from a woman aged 25 to 39 in good health and CMV-seropositive. The sequencing sample was made of PBMCs. CDR3 sequence (DNA): TGTGCCAGCAGCTTAGGGTTTAGGGATGGCTACACCTTC. Protein sequence: CASSLGFRDGYTF.